This passage covers 9 T cell receptor beta chains from one sample sequenced in a study of shared clonotypes between healthy human individuals. Using immunoSEQ multiplex PCR, the repertoire was profiled, and TCRdb retains in-frame clones only, with some absent. The sample holds 400,000 to 500,000 clones, roughly 85% seen once. Sequenced input: PBMCs. These receptors were collected from a woman aged 40 to 50 in good health. Some clones in this sample may be carry-over from other donors' samples.

The chain carries TRBV11-2 and TRBJ2-7, with TRBD1 matching over 7 bases. The germline V gene has CDR1 SGHAT and CDR2 FQNNGV. The CDR3 has 14 residues. The junction had 9 bases not matched to a gene; V was cut back by 5 bases and J by 5 bases. The CDR3 protein is CASSTRQGSDEQYF. The CDR3 coding sequence is TGTGCCAGCAGCACCAGACAGGGTTCCGACGAGCAGTACTTC.

The chain links TRBV6-1 to TRBJ1-2, with no clear D. CDR1 and CDR2 from the germline V gene are MNHNS and SASEGT. Trimming shortened V by 4 bases and J by 4 bases, and 10 bases separated the two germline ends. The length of the CDR3 is 13 residues. DNA of the CDR3: TGTGCCAGCAGTGTCAGGACCCCCTATGGCTACACCTTC. The encoded protein is CASSVRTPYGYTF.

The chain combines TRBV28 with TRBJ1-3; D remains unclear. The length of the CDR3 is 17 residues. The germline CDR1 and CDR2 sequences are MDHEN and SYDVKM. Deletions cut 5 bases from V and 0 bases from J, with 17 bases between. The CDR3 region has the DNA TGTGCCAGCAGTGTAGCTGGCGGTGTCGACTCTGGAAACACCATATATTTT. Amino acids: CASSVAGGVDSGNTIYF. Variable domain in full (rest from reference TRBV28 and TRBJ1-3): DVKVTQSSRYLVKRTGEKVFLECVQDMDHENMFWYRQDPGLGLRLIYFSYDVKMKEKGDIPEGYSVSREKKERFSLILESASTNQTSMYLCASSVAGGVDSGNTIYFGEGSWLTVV.

This chain links TRBV2 with TRBJ1-1; D remains unclear. Between the trimmed V and J ends, which lost 8 bases and 1 base, there was a span of 20 bases. The length of the CDR3 is 16 residues. Germline CDR1 SNHLY, CDR2 FYNNEI. In nucleotides, the CDR3 is TGTGCCAGCCGAGGGAAGGTGTATCTGGGGAACACTGAAGCTTTCTTT. Translation: CASRGKVYLGNTEAFF.

The chain carries TRBV19 and TRBJ1-4; 7 bases fit TRBD1. The germline V gene encodes CDR1 LNHDA and CDR2 SQIVND (reference sequence). The CDR3 spans 13 residues. V was pared by 8 bases and J by 8 bases, with 8 bases of the junction left unmatched. CDR3: CASADRRGEKLFF. The CDR3 nucleotides read TGTGCCAGTGCGGACAGGCGGGGAGAAAAACTGTTTTTT. Full variable domain (missing parts from reference TRBV19 and TRBJ1-4): DGGITQSPKYLFRKEGQNVTLSCEQNLNHDAMYWYRQDPGQGLRLIYYSQIVNDFQKGDIAEGYSVSREKKESFPLTVTSAQKNPTAFYLCASADRRGEKLFFGSGTQLSVL.

V usage is TRBV11-2 and J usage is TRBJ2-3, with 12 nucleotides matching TRBD2. V shed 5 bases and J 5 bases; nucleotides not matched to a gene: 8. CDR3 size: 16 residues. Germline loops: CDR1 SGHAT, CDR2 FQNNGV. This CDR3 reads CASSNRRTSGKDTQYF. In nucleotides, the CDR3 is TGTGCCAGCAGCAATAGGAGGACTAGCGGGAAAGATACGCAGTATTTT. The full variable domain, its missing parts supplied by reference TRBV11-2 and TRBJ2-3, is EAGVAQSPRYKIIEKRQSVAFWCNPISGHATLYWYQQILGQGPKLLIQFQNNGVVDDSQLPKDRFSAERLKGVDSTLKIQPAKLEDSAVYLCASSNRRTSGKDTQYFGPGTRLTVL.

The chain recombines TRBV6-1 with TRBJ2-5, with 8 bases lining up with TRBD2. With the DNA end fitting TRBJ2-7 better, the J assignment may be wrong. The CDR3 sequence is 17 residues long. Per the germline V gene, CDR1 is MNHNS and CDR2 is SASEGT. The DNA of the CDR3 is TGTGCCAGCAGTGCAGGGATCACGGCGGGAGGACACTACGAGCAGTACTTC. It encodes CASSAGITAGGHYEQYF.

The chain links TRBV10-3 to TRBJ2-7, with D possibly called TRBD1 or TRBD2 (5 bases each). The CDR3 consists of 15 residues. V lost 0 bases, J lost 5 bases, and 14 bases lay in between. Germline CDR1 and CDR2: ENHRY and SYGVKD. The CDR3 DNA reads as TGTGCCATCAGTGAGTCGTTGGGGCAGGGAGACGAGCAGTACTTC. This encodes CAISESLGQGDEQYF.

The chain is built from TRBV28 and TRBJ2-2; weak D call: TRBD2 (5 bases). The length of the CDR3 is 13 residues. Trimming cost V 4 bases and J 8 bases, with 11 bases left between them. Germline lookup yields CDR1 MDHEN and CDR2 SYDVKM. The CDR3 sequence: CASSSEARGELFF. The CDR3, as DNA: TGTGCCAGCAGTTCGGAGGCCCGTGGGGAGCTGTTTTTT.